A single sample is the source of the 30 T cell receptor beta chains below, sequenced in a study of identifying expanded T cells in peripheral blood. Clones were read by immunoSEQ multiplex PCR, and TCRdb kept only the in-frame ones, dropping some. The top ten hold about a sixth of the sample, which has more than 90,000 clones, around 85% seen once. The sample consisted of blood. The receptors here all came from a person aged 18 to 75 in good health.

This clone occurred a few times. The chain couples TRBV28 to TRBJ1-6; D is possibly TRBD1 (6 bases). There are 16 residues in the CDR3. Germline V lookup: CDR1 MDHEN, CDR2 SYDVKM. V lost 4 bases, J lost 7 bases, and 17 bases lay in between. The CDR3 is CASSSTGRPGNSPLHF. CDR3 DNA sequence: TGTGCCAGCAGTTCCACAGGGCGGCCGGGGAATTCACCCCTCCACTTT.

This clone has just a few counts. The gene calls are TRBV4-1 and TRBJ1-4, with 9 bases lining up with TRBD1. Germline trimming cut 4 bases from V and 7 bases from J; bases unmatched to any gene: 4. CDR1 MGHRA and CDR2 YSYEKL come from the germline V gene. The CDR3 runs 14 residues. The CDR3 coding sequence is TGCGCCAGCAGCCCCGGGACAGGGAGTGAAAAACTGTTTTTT. Protein product: CASSPGTGSEKLFF.

DNA of the CDR3: TGCGCCAGCGTGGGGGACGGATTCTACGAGCAGTACTTC. Translating gives CASVGDGFYEQYF. J is TRBJ2-7 and V is TRBV5-1; either TRBD1 or TRBD2 may fit D (5 bases each). The CDR3 has 13 amino acids. With 7 bases removed from V and 3 bases from J, the gap between germline ends came to 14 bases. The germline V gene encodes CDR1 SGHRS and CDR2 YFSETQ.

The rearrangement uses TRBV7-7 and TRBJ2-7; tentative D call: TRBD2 (5 bases). Deletions cut 5 bases from V and 6 bases from J, with 17 bases between. Germline V gene data show CDR1 as SSHAT and CDR2 as FNYEAQ (reference sequence). The CDR3 runs to 14 residues. CDR3 protein: CASSPEVGTLEQYF. The CDR3 DNA reads TGTGCCAGCAGCCCGGAGGTGGGCACCCTCGAGCAGTACTTC.

The chain joins TRBV7-9 to TRBJ2-2; D gene ambiguous. Trimming cost V 5 bases and J 3 bases, with 10 bases left between them. This CDR3 comprises 14 residues. Germline CDR1 SEHNR, CDR2 FQNEAQ (reference sequence). CDR3 nucleotides: TGTGCCAGCAGCCACCGCCGGGACACCGGGGAGCTGTTTTTT. It translates to CASSHRRDTGELFF.

The rearrangement joins TRBV5-4 to TRBJ2-3; 10 nucleotides line up with TRBD2. Germline CDR1 and CDR2: SGHNT and YYREEE (reference sequence). Trimming at V came to 2 bases and at J to 5 bases, leaving 5 bases not matched to a gene. The CDR3 has 15 amino acids. CDR3 in amino acids: CASSFSGGRVDTQYF. The CDR3 DNA reads TGTGCCAGCAGCTTTAGCGGGGGGAGGGTAGATACGCAGTATTTT.

The V call is TRBV11-2, the J call TRBJ2-1; no clear D gene. Germline V gene sequence: CDR1 SGHAT, CDR2 FQNNGV. The germline V and J ends were trimmed by 5 bases and 0 bases, with 17 bases remaining between them. This CDR3 contains 17 residues. DNA for the CDR3: TGTGCCAGCAGCCTACCTATACAGCCCAACTCCTACAATGAGCAGTTCTTC. This sequence encodes CASSLPIQPNSYNEQFF. Combining the CDR3 with reference TRBV11-2 and TRBJ2-1 gives the whole variable domain EAGVAQSPRYKIIEKRQSVAFWCNPISGHATLYWYQQILGQGPKLLIQFQNNGVVDDSQLPKDRFSAERLKGVDSTLKIQPAKLEDSAVYLCASSLPIQPNSYNEQFFGPGTRLTVL.

V and J are TRBV5-8 and TRBJ2-5, with D perhaps being TRBD1 or TRBD2 (6 bases each). CDR3 length: 15 residues. Germline assignment: CDR1 SGHTS and CDR2 YDEGEE. With 1 base removed from V and 7 bases from J, the gap between germline ends came to 17 bases. The CDR3 protein is CASSLKGGPIGTQYF. The DNA of the CDR3 is TGTGCCAGCAGCTTGAAGGGGGGACCTATAGGGACCCAGTACTTC.

This sequence joins TRBV30 and TRBJ2-3, with D tentatively TRBD2 (5 bases). CDR1 is GTSNPN, CDR2 SVGIG, per germline (reference sequence). The CDR3 extends over 19 amino acids. Trimming shortened V by 1 base and J by 0 bases, and 23 bases separated the two germline ends. The chain's CDR3 is CAWSGISETRRISTDTQYF. The CDR3 nucleotides are TGTGCCTGGAGTGGTATTAGCGAGACACGCCGAATTAGCACAGATACGCAGTATTTT. The whole variable domain, filled in from reference TRBV30 and TRBJ2-3, reads SQTIHQWPATLVQPVGSPLSLECTVEGTSNPNLYWYRQAAGRGLQLLFYSVGIGQISSEVPQNLSASRPQDRQFILSSKKLLLSDSGFYLCAWSGISETRRISTDTQYFGPGTRLTVL.

This clone was seen only a few times. The chain carries TRBV7-9 and TRBJ1-2; D gene uncertain. The germline CDR1 and CDR2 sequences are SEHNR and FQNEAQ (reference sequence). Trimming took off 7 bases at V and 2 bases at J, with 8 bases between the two ends. The CDR3 runs 12 residues. This CDR3 reads CASTKDNYGYTF. The DNA for the CDR3 is TGTGCCAGCACCAAGGACAACTATGGCTACACCTTC.

The rearrangement joins TRBV28 to TRBJ2-3, with 15 positions matching TRBD2. Germline V gene sequence: CDR1 MDHEN, CDR2 SYDVKM. J was trimmed by 7 bases and V by 4 bases; bases with no gene match: 6. This CDR3 is built from 16 residues. The CDR3 region has the DNA TGTGCCAGCAGTTCCTGGACTAGCGGGGGGGCATATACGCAGTATTTT. Protein product: CASSSWTSGGAYTQYF.

The chain joins TRBV28 to TRBJ2-7; D gene ambiguous. V dropped 2 bases and J dropped 5 bases, with 13 bases sitting between them. The CDR3 is 14 amino acids. The germline V gene has CDR1 MDHEN and CDR2 SYDVKM. CDR3 loop: CASSLRVIGHEQYF. CDR3 nucleotide sequence: TGTGCCAGCAGTTTAAGGGTTATAGGCCACGAGCAGTACTTC.

V usage is TRBV7-3 and J usage is TRBJ1-5; tentatively, D is TRBD1 (5 bases). Germline CDR1 and CDR2: SGHTA and FQGTGA. Between the trimmed V and J ends, which lost 3 bases and 2 bases, there was a span of 17 bases. The CDR3 has 17 amino acids. The CDR3, as DNA: TGTGCCAGCAGCTTCACGACCAGGGTAAAGGGCAATCAGCCCCAGCATTTT. Encoded protein: CASSFTTRVKGNQPQHF.

V gene TRBV5-4 combines with J gene TRBJ2-3; TRBD2 matches at 11 bases. Per germline, CDR1 SGHNT and CDR2 YYREEE (reference sequence). V gave up 4 bases and J gave up 2 bases; unmatched junction bases: 9. CDR3 size: 17 residues. This CDR3 reads CASSLTSGGPPTDTQYF. The CDR3 DNA is TGTGCCAGCAGCCTCACTAGCGGGGGCCCCCCCACAGATACGCAGTATTTT.

The chain couples TRBV28 to TRBJ2-7; 11 positions agree with TRBD1. The J segment lost 6 bases and the V segment lost 10 bases, leaving 5 bases of the junction unmatched. Germline V gene sequence: CDR1 MDHEN, CDR2 SYDVKM. The CDR3 spans 12 residues. CDR3 nucleotide sequence: TGTGCCACACAGGGACAGGGGGGCGAGCAGTACTTC. It translates to CATQGQGGEQYF. Complete variable domain (other parts from reference TRBV28 and TRBJ2-7): DVKVTQSSRYLVKRTGEKVFLECVQDMDHENMFWYRQDPGLGLRLIYFSYDVKMKEKGDIPEGYSVSREKKERFSLILESASTNQTSMYLCATQGQGGEQYFGPGTRLTVT.

To note about this clone: One junction end disagrees with the germline gene, perhaps due to a read error. The CDR3 reads CASSYSVQGNYGYTF. The DNA of the CDR3 is TGTGCTAGCAGTTACTCGGTACAGGGGAACTATGGCTACACCTTC. The J gene is TRBJ1-2, the V gene TRBV6-6; TRBD1 matches at 7 bases. This CDR3 is built from 15 residues. Germline-derived CDR1 and CDR2 are MNHNY and SVGAGI (reference sequence).

This rearrangement joins TRBV28 to TRBJ2-7; 9 nucleotides align to TRBD1. The CDR3 consists of 14 residues. V dropped 6 bases and J dropped 3; count of bases not matched to a gene: 6. The germline CDR1 and CDR2 sequences are MDHEN and SYDVKM. The CDR3 coding sequence is TGTGCCAGCAGAACCGGGACAGGGCACTACGAGCAGTACTTC. As protein: CASRTGTGHYEQYF. Based on the CDR3 plus reference TRBV28 and TRBJ2-7, the full variable domain is DVKVTQSSRYLVKRTGEKVFLECVQDMDHENMFWYRQDPGLGLRLIYFSYDVKMKEKGDIPEGYSVSREKKERFSLILESASTNQTSMYLCASRTGTGHYEQYFGPGTRLTVT.

J is TRBJ2-2 and V is TRBV5-1; the D gene is possibly TRBD1 (5 bases). The V gene's germline CDR1 is SGHRS and CDR2 YFSETQ. Trimming took 0 bases from V and 4 from J, leaving 7 bases between them. This CDR3 spans 14 amino acids. CDR3 amino acids: CASSLARVTGELFF. The CDR3, as DNA: TGCGCCAGCAGCTTGGCCAGGGTCACCGGGGAGCTGTTTTTT.

The chain combines TRBV18 with TRBJ2-7; D unclear. This CDR3 comprises 13 residues. V lost 0 bases to trimming and J lost 6 bases, with 9 bases between them. CDR1 and CDR2 from the germline V gene are KGHSH and LQKENI. CDR3 sequence: CASSPPSNGEQYF. The CDR3 nucleotides read TGTGCCAGCTCACCACCTTCGAATGGCGAGCAGTACTTC.

The chain uses TRBV4-3 and TRBJ2-7, with 8 nucleotides matching TRBD1. This CDR3 has 15 amino acids. CDR1 and CDR2 (germline): LGHNA, YSLEER. The V gene end was trimmed by 2 bases and the J gene end by 2 bases; junction bases not matched to a gene: 5. In nucleotides, the CDR3 is TGCGCCAGCAGCCAACAGGGGGCCGGAACCTACGAGCAGTACTTC. Translated, it gives CASSQQGAGTYEQYF.

This clone has a single count. The genes are TRBV2 and TRBJ1-5; D may be TRBD1 (5 bases). The germline CDR1 and CDR2 sequences are SNHLY and FYNNEI. The CDR3 consists of 14 residues. The V gene lost 4 bases and the J gene lost 7 bases, with 14 bases spanning the gap. CDR3 nucleotides: TGTGCCAGCAGTGTTGGACAAGGACGGCAGCCCCAGCATTTT. It specifies CASSVGQGRQPQHF.

The V call is TRBV28, the J call TRBJ1-1; D gene ambiguous. The germline V gene has CDR1 MDHEN and CDR2 SYDVKM. This CDR3 is 14 amino acids long. V lost 2 bases and J 1 base, leaving 8 bases between the germline ends. In DNA form, the CDR3 reads TGTGCCAGCAGTTTAATAGGGAGGAACACTGAAGCTTTCTTT. The encoded protein is CASSLIGRNTEAFF.

The chain couples TRBV7-9 to TRBJ2-1; 12 bases map to TRBD2. CDR1 and CDR2 (germline): SEHNR, FQNEAQ (reference sequence). V lost 5 bases to trimming and J lost 0 bases; unmatched junction nucleotides: 11. CDR3 length: 19 residues. The CDR3 region is CASSQPRTSGTSSYNEQFF. CDR3 in DNA: TGTGCCAGCAGCCAACCCCGGACTAGCGGGACCAGCTCCTACAATGAGCAGTTCTTC.

Comments on this clone: Different DNA sequences within this sample yield the same CDR3. CDR3 bases: TGCGCCAGCAGCTTAGACAGCTATAGCAATCAGCCCCAGCATTTT. This codes for CASSLDSYSNQPQHF. The rearrangement uses TRBV5-1 and TRBJ1-5; perhaps TRBD1 as D (5 bases). Germline V lookup: CDR1 SGHRS, CDR2 YFSETQ. The CDR3 is made up of 15 amino acids. V was shortened by 2 bases and J by 0 bases, with 9 bases between the two germline ends.

The gene calls are TRBV28 and TRBJ1-4; D remains ambiguous. V was pared by 8 bases and J by 0 bases, with 10 bases between. This CDR3 is built from 14 residues. CDR1 and CDR2 (germline): MDHEN, SYDVKM. CDR3 in amino acids: CASHRSATNEKLFF. Here the CDR3 DNA reads TGTGCCAGCCACCGGTCTGCAACTAATGAAAAACTGTTTTTT.

The V call is TRBV6-5, the J call TRBJ2-7; D not resolved. This CDR3 is built from 13 residues. Looked up from germline, CDR1 is MNHEY and CDR2 is SVGAGI. The V and J ends lost 2 bases and 3 bases respectively, with 8 bases between them. The CDR3 spells CASSYIHSYEQYF. For the CDR3, the DNA is TGTGCCAGCAGTTACATCCACAGCTACGAGCAGTACTTC.

The V call is TRBV11-2, the J call TRBJ2-3; 8 nucleotides match TRBD1. The CDR3 runs 17 residues. Per germline, CDR1 SGHAT and CDR2 FQNNGV. Trimming took 5 bases from V and 1 from J; bases not matched to a gene: 11. The CDR3 reads CASSQYTGTGRTDTQYF. The CDR3 DNA follows: TGTGCCAGCAGCCAATATACCGGGACAGGACGCACAGATACGCAGTATTTT.

The J gene is TRBJ2-2, the V gene TRBV4-2, with TRBD1 matching 11 bases. This CDR3 is 17 amino acids long. The germline V gene has CDR1 LGHNA and CDR2 YNFKEQ. The V and J ends lost 4 bases and 3 bases, in that order; junction bases with no gene match: 7. The CDR3 region is CASSRIGQGADTGELFF. Here the CDR3 DNA reads TGTGCCAGCAGCCGCATAGGACAGGGGGCAGACACCGGGGAGCTGTTTTTT.

The rearrangement joins TRBV5-1 to TRBJ2-1; maybe TRBD2 (6 bases). CDR3 length equals 15 residues. Looked up from germline, CDR1 is SGHRS and CDR2 is YFSETQ. Between the trimmed V and J ends, which lost 5 bases and 0 bases, there was a span of 12 bases. Here the CDR3 reads CASRFDGSSYNEQFF. The CDR3, as DNA: TGCGCCAGCAGATTTGACGGGAGCTCCTACAATGAGCAGTTCTTC.

The rearrangement joins TRBV7-2 to TRBJ2-2; 9 bases are a match to TRBD2. Trimming cost V 3 bases and J 7 bases; bases outside gene matches: 6. This CDR3 comprises 15 residues. Per germline, CDR1 SGHTA and CDR2 FQGNSA. The CDR3 DNA is TGTGCCAGCAGCTTGGCGGGGGGGATCCGCGGGGAGCTGTTTTTT. Protein: CASSLAGGIRGELFF.